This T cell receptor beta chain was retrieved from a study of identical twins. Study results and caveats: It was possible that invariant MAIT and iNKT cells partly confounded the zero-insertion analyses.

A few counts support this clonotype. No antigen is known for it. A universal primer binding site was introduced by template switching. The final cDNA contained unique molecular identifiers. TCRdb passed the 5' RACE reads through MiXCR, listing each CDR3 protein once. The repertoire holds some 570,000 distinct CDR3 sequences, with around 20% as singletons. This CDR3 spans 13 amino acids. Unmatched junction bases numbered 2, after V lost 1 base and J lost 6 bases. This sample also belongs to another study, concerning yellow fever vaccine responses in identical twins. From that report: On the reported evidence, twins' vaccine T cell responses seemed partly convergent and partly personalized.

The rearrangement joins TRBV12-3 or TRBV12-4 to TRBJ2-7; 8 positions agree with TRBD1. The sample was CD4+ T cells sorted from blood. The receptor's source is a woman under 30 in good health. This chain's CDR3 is CASSLVTGGEQYF. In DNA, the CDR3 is TGTGCCAGCAGTTTAGTAACAGGGGGCGAGCAGTACTTC.